This T cell receptor (beta chain) was retrieved from a study of OX40 agonist ivuxolimab in advanced cancers. Sequenced by immunoSEQ multiplex PCR; TCRdb stores in-frame clones only, minus some. Of tens of thousands of clones in the sample, approximately 91% were seen once. The study's findings and limits: Among some nonresponders, normalized T-cell clonal expansion was also low.

Of note for this clone: Its specificity is not known.

Germline CDR1 SGHDN, CDR2 FVKESK. Trimming stripped 3 bases from V and 2 bases from J, with 14 bases between. This CDR3 has 15 amino acids. The sequences come from CD4+ or CD8+ T cells sorted from blood, collected in a trial of the OX40 agonist ivuxolimab. This clonotype was sampled from an adult with an advanced solid tumor such as melanoma, head and neck, liver or kidney cancer. The V and J genes are TRBV14 and TRBJ2-7; maybe TRBD2 (6 bases). The CDR3 here is CASSHLGTEPYEQYF. The CDR3 nucleotides read TGTGCCAGCAGCCACCTGGGGACTGAGCCCTACGAGCAGTACTTC. The whole variable domain, filled in from reference TRBV14 and TRBJ2-7, reads EAGVTQFPSHSVIEKGQTVTLRCDPISGHDNLYWYRRVMGKEIKFLLHFVKESKQDESGMPNNRFLAERTGGTYSTLKVQPAELEDSGVYFCASSHLGTEPYEQYFGPGTRLTVT.